A selection of T cell receptor beta chains follows, all from one sample in a study of cytomegalovirus exposure and HLA in healthy donors. Repertoires were generated with immunoSEQ multiplex PCR, while TCRdb's copy carries only in-frame clones and drops some. This sample has about 180,000 clones, with 76% found just once. Input material: PBMCs. Receptors originate from a woman aged 25 to 39 in good health and CMV-seropositive. CDR3s include the opening cysteine and the closing phenylalanine or tryptophan. D genes are given only for firm matches. For some rows the clone size is stated as once, few or many, or as a class when expanded; others skip it.

v_call: TRBV11-2; d_call: .; j_call: TRBJ2-6; clone_size: .; cdr3_aa: CASSLGHSGANVLTF; cdr3_nt: TGTGCCAGCAGCTTGGGACACTCTGGGGCCAACGTCCTGACTTTC
v_call: TRBV11-2; d_call: .; j_call: TRBJ2-1; clone_size: .; cdr3_aa: CASSDGLRDTYNEQFF; cdr3_nt: TGTGCCAGCAGCGATGGGCTCAGGGACACCTACAATGAGCAGTTCTTC
v_call: TRBV6-5; d_call: .; j_call: TRBJ2-7; clone_size: .; cdr3_aa: CASSSPDSTNKWYF; cdr3_nt: TGTGCCAGCAGTTCACCGGACAGCACAAATAAGTGGTACTTC
v_call: TRBV5-8; d_call: .; j_call: TRBJ2-7; clone_size: once; cdr3_aa: CASRKGQAAYEQYF; cdr3_nt: TGTGCCAGCAGAAAGGGGCAGGCTGCCTACGAGCAGTACTTC
v_call: TRBV2; d_call: .; j_call: TRBJ1-2; clone_size: .; cdr3_aa: CASSAGGGYTF; cdr3_nt: TGTGCCAGCAGTGCCGGAGGTGGCTACACCTTC
v_call: TRBV28; d_call: TRBD1; j_call: TRBJ2-7; clone_size: .; cdr3_aa: CASLTGTASSYEQYF; cdr3_nt: TGTGCCAGTCTTACCGGGACAGCTAGCTCCTACGAGCAGTACTTC
v_call: TRBV11-2; d_call: .; j_call: TRBJ1-2; clone_size: .; cdr3_aa: CASSFGGNGYTF; cdr3_nt: TGTGCCAGCAGCTTCGGAGGGAATGGCTACACCTTC
v_call: TRBV4-2; d_call: .; j_call: TRBJ1-1; clone_size: few; cdr3_aa: CASSQVPLVNTEAFF; cdr3_nt: TGTGCCAGCAGCCAAGTTCCGTTAGTGAACACTGAAGCTTTCTTT
v_call: TRBV27; d_call: TRBD1; j_call: TRBJ1-6; clone_size: .; cdr3_aa: CASSLEQGHSPLHF; cdr3_nt: TGTGCCAGCAGTTTAGAACAGGGGCATTCACCCCTCCACTTT
v_call: TRBV14; d_call: .; j_call: TRBJ2-2; clone_size: .; cdr3_aa: CASSQELVPNTGELFF; cdr3_nt: TGTGCCAGCAGCCAGGAGCTAGTACCCAACACCGGGGAGCTGTTTTTT
v_call: TRBV19; d_call: TRBD1; j_call: TRBJ2-7; clone_size: .; cdr3_aa: CASSGTGTVSYEQYF; cdr3_nt: TGTGCCAGTAGTGGCACCGGGACAGTCAGTTACGAGCAGTACTTC
v_call: TRBV19; d_call: .; j_call: TRBJ2-7; clone_size: .; cdr3_aa: CASSTGQPYEQYF; cdr3_nt: TGTGCCAGTAGTACAGGACAGCCCTACGAGCAGTACTTC
v_call: TRBV27; d_call: .; j_call: TRBJ1-1; clone_size: once; cdr3_aa: CASSPPTDMNTEAFF; cdr3_nt: TGTGCCAGCAGTCCCCCGACCGACATGAACACTGAAGCTTTCTTT
v_call: TRBV29-1; d_call: .; j_call: TRBJ1-1; clone_size: once; cdr3_aa: CSPTGGGEAFF; cdr3_nt: TGCAGCCCCACCGGGGGGGGTGAAGCTTTCTTT
v_call: TRBV30; d_call: TRBD2; j_call: TRBJ2-2; clone_size: .; cdr3_aa: CAWSRLARGGTGELFF; cdr3_nt: TGTGCCTGGAGTAGGCTGGCCCGGGGGGGCACCGGGGAGCTGTTTTTT
v_call: TRBV10-1; d_call: TRBD1; j_call: TRBJ2-5; clone_size: few; cdr3_aa: CASSEGQGETQYF; cdr3_nt: TGCGCCAGCAGTGAGGGACAGGGGGAGACCCAGTACTTC
v_call: TRBV7-9; d_call: TRBD1; j_call: TRBJ2-5; clone_size: .; cdr3_aa: CASSWGQGETQYF; cdr3_nt: TGTGCCAGCAGCTGGGGACAGGGAGAGACCCAGTACTTC
v_call: TRBV18; d_call: .; j_call: TRBJ1-2; clone_size: few; cdr3_aa: CASSPGRASSTNYGYTF; cdr3_nt: TGTGCCAGCTCACCAGGCAGGGCGTCGTCCACTAACTATGGCTACACCTTC
v_call: TRBV4-2; d_call: TRBD1; j_call: TRBJ2-1; clone_size: .; cdr3_aa: CASSQVKTGQGDVSSYNEQFF; cdr3_nt: TGTGCCAGCAGCCAAGTTAAAACAGGCCAGGGGGACGTGAGCTCCTACAATGAGCAGTTCTTC
v_call: TRBV7-2; d_call: .; j_call: TRBJ1-2; clone_size: .; cdr3_aa: CASRIGGGNYGYTF; cdr3_nt: TGTGCCAGCAGGATCGGGGGGGGTAACTATGGCTACACCTTC
v_call: TRBV7-9; d_call: TRBD2; j_call: TRBJ2-7; clone_size: .; cdr3_aa: CASSSRLAGRTYEQYF; cdr3_nt: TGTGCCAGCAGTTCCCGACTAGCGGGCCGCACCTACGAGCAGTACTTC
v_call: TRBV7-9; d_call: TRBD1; j_call: TRBJ1-6; clone_size: once; cdr3_aa: CASSLPGTGNSPLHF; cdr3_nt: TGTGCCAGCAGTCTCCCCGGGACAGGAAATTCACCCCTCCACTTT
v_call: TRBV12-5; d_call: .; j_call: TRBJ1-5; clone_size: .; cdr3_aa: CASGLNQPQHF; cdr3_nt: TGTGCTAGTGGTCTCAATCAGCCCCAGCATTTT
v_call: TRBV11-2; d_call: TRBD2; j_call: TRBJ2-5; clone_size: .; cdr3_aa: CASSLDWTRGEGGGETQYF; cdr3_nt: TGTGCCAGCAGCTTAGACTGGACAAGAGGAGAGGGCGGGGGAGAGACCCAGTACTTC
v_call: TRBV9; d_call: TRBD1; j_call: TRBJ2-1; clone_size: .; cdr3_aa: CASSAQGARDEQFF; cdr3_nt: TGTGCCAGCAGCGCACAGGGGGCCCGGGATGAGCAGTTCTTC
v_call: TRBV4-3; d_call: .; j_call: TRBJ2-3; clone_size: .; cdr3_aa: CASSPGTSLFGQYF; cdr3_nt: TGCGCCAGCAGCCCCGGGACTTCCCTCTTTGGGCAGTATTTT
v_call: TRBV20-1; d_call: TRBD1; j_call: TRBJ2-7; clone_size: few; cdr3_aa: CSPGQGNEQYF; cdr3_nt: TGCAGCCCGGGACAGGGGAACGAGCAGTACTTC
v_call: TRBV30; d_call: .; j_call: TRBJ1-2; clone_size: .; cdr3_aa: CASGGGLDGYTF; cdr3_nt: TGTGCCTCGGGGGGAGGTCTCGATGGCTACACCTTC
v_call: TRBV18; d_call: .; j_call: TRBJ1-3; clone_size: few; cdr3_aa: CASSPSTATSGNTIYF; cdr3_nt: TGTGCCAGCTCACCCTCCACAGCAACCTCTGGAAACACCATATATTTT
v_call: TRBV5-1; d_call: TRBD1; j_call: TRBJ1-3; clone_size: .; cdr3_aa: CASNPGITGVLGNTIYF; cdr3_nt: TGCGCCAGCAATCCCGGGATTACAGGGGTATTGGGAAACACCATATATTTT
v_call: TRBV5-1; d_call: .; j_call: TRBJ2-5; clone_size: .; cdr3_aa: CASSLVYQETQYF; cdr3_nt: TGCGCCAGCAGCCTCGTATACCAAGAGACCCAGTACTTC
v_call: TRBV19; d_call: .; j_call: TRBJ2-2; clone_size: .; cdr3_aa: CASSPQTNTGELFF; cdr3_nt: TGTGCCAGTAGCCCCCAAACGAACACCGGGGAGCTGTTTTTT
v_call: TRBV2; d_call: .; j_call: TRBJ1-2; clone_size: .; cdr3_aa: CASSPEGTGSGYTF; cdr3_nt: TGTGCCAGCAGCCCTGAGGGTACGGGCTCTGGCTACACCTTC
v_call: TRBV9; d_call: TRBD2; j_call: TRBJ2-2; clone_size: .; cdr3_aa: CASRASGGQVTGELFF; cdr3_nt: TGTGCCAGCAGGGCTAGCGGGGGGCAGGTTACCGGGGAGCTGTTTTTT
v_call: TRBV19; d_call: TRBD1; j_call: TRBJ1-4; clone_size: .; cdr3_aa: CASSIGQGTGGRTNEKLFF; cdr3_nt: TGTGCCAGTAGTATAGGGCAGGGGACAGGGGGCCGGACTAATGAAAAACTGTTTTTT
v_call: TRBV9; d_call: .; j_call: TRBJ2-7; clone_size: .; cdr3_aa: CASSARQVSYEQYF; cdr3_nt: TGTGCCAGCAGCGCCAGACAGGTCTCCTACGAGCAGTACTTC
v_call: TRBV7-9; d_call: TRBD1; j_call: TRBJ2-1; clone_size: .; cdr3_aa: CASSSPGQSHNEQFF; cdr3_nt: TGTGCCAGCAGCTCTCCGGGACAGAGCCACAATGAGCAGTTCTTC
v_call: TRBV5-6; d_call: .; j_call: TRBJ2-6; clone_size: few; cdr3_aa: CASSRDRSGANVLTF; cdr3_nt: TGTGCCAGCAGCCGCGACAGATCTGGGGCCAACGTCCTGACTTTC
v_call: TRBV7-9; d_call: TRBD1; j_call: TRBJ2-6; clone_size: .; cdr3_aa: CASSLDRGASGANVLTF; cdr3_nt: TGTGCCAGCAGCTTAGACAGGGGCGCTTCTGGGGCCAACGTCCTGACTTTC
v_call: TRBV19; d_call: .; j_call: TRBJ1-5; clone_size: few; cdr3_aa: CASSIGYQPQHF; cdr3_nt: TGTGCCAGTAGTATCGGGTACCAGCCCCAGCATTTT
v_call: TRBV7-3; d_call: TRBD1; j_call: TRBJ1-6; clone_size: once; cdr3_aa: CASSLSTGDSPLHF; cdr3_nt: TGTGCCAGCAGCTTATCCACAGGGGATTCACCCCTCCACTTT
v_call: TRBV28; d_call: TRBD1; j_call: TRBJ1-4; clone_size: .; cdr3_aa: CASSLWGQGVLF; cdr3_nt: TGTGCCAGCAGTTTATGGGGACAGGGGGTACTTTTT
v_call: TRBV6-6; d_call: TRBD2; j_call: TRBJ2-1; clone_size: .; cdr3_aa: CASRDGGSHEQFF; cdr3_nt: TGTGCCAGCAGGGACGGGGGGTCCCATGAGCAGTTCTTC
v_call: TRBV28; d_call: TRBD2; j_call: TRBJ2-3; clone_size: .; cdr3_aa: CASSLWSSGRMDTQYF; cdr3_nt: TGTGCCAGCAGTTTATGGTCCAGCGGGAGAATGGATACGCAGTATTTT
v_call: TRBV7-6; d_call: TRBD1; j_call: TRBJ2-3; clone_size: once; cdr3_aa: CASSPNSWTGVSTDTQYF; cdr3_nt: TGTGCCAGCAGCCCGAATTCGTGGACAGGGGTCAGCACAGATACGCAGTATTTT